Below are 28 T cell receptor beta chains sequenced from a single sample in a study of blood T cell repertoires in COVID-19. The assay was immunoSEQ multiplex PCR, and TCRdb's table has in-frame clones only and misses some. The table includes over 75,000 clones, roughly 80% detected once. The sample taken for sequencing was peripheral blood. The receptors were sampled from a man in his 70s with acute or convalescent COVID-19.

The chain uses TRBV18 and TRBJ2-3; TRBD1 might be the D (6 bases). Trimming took 3 bases from V and 2 from J, leaving 9 bases between them. The germline V gene has CDR1 KGHSH and CDR2 LQKENI. The length of the CDR3 is 14 residues. This CDR3 is CASSPDSPTDTQYF. The CDR3 DNA follows: TGTGCCAGCTCACCGGACAGCCCCACAGATACGCAGTATTTT.

The chain links TRBV5-6 to TRBJ2-4; 11 bases map to TRBD1. The V and J ends lost 3 bases and 6 bases, in that order; junction bases with no gene match: 5. The CDR3 contains 15 residues. The germline V gene encodes CDR1 SGHDT and CDR2 YYEEEE. CDR3 sequence: CASSWEGTGGNIQYF. CDR3 in DNA: TGTGCCAGCAGCTGGGAAGGGACAGGGGGAAACATTCAGTACTTC. The complete variable domain, with remaining parts taken from reference TRBV5-6 and TRBJ2-4, reads DAGVTQSPTHLIKTRGQQVTLRCSPKSGHDTVSWYQQALGQGPQFIFQYYEEEERQRGNFPDRFSGHQFPNYSSELNVNALLLGDSALYLCASSWEGTGGNIQYFGAGTRLSVL.

The V call is TRBV6-5, the J call TRBJ2-1, with a tentative D call TRBD2 (6 bases). Per the germline V gene, CDR1 is MNHEY and CDR2 is SVGAGI. CDR3 length: 14 residues. Trimming left V 6 bases short and J 0 bases short, with 9 bases between. CDR3 protein: CASRGLTSYNEQFF. In DNA, the CDR3 is TGTGCCAGCAGAGGACTAACCTCCTACAATGAGCAGTTCTTC.

This clone appeared a single time. The rearrangement uses TRBV6-6 and TRBJ1-1; D gene ambiguous. The CDR3 is 14 residues long. Germline lookup yields CDR1 MNHNY and CDR2 SVGAGI (reference sequence). Trimming took 0 bases from V and 1 from J, leaving 6 bases between them. In DNA form, the CDR3 reads TGTGCCAGCAGTTACTCGCCGGGGAACACTGAAGCTTTCTTT. Its translation: CASSYSPGNTEAFF.

The chain joins TRBV5-6 to TRBJ2-7; weak D call: TRBD1 (6 bases). V lost 0 bases and J 1 base, leaving 8 bases between the germline ends. This CDR3 region has 14 residues. CDR1 and CDR2 (germline): SGHDT, YYEEEE. CDR3 nucleotide sequence: TGTGCCAGCAGCTTGGGACAGGCTTCCTACGAGCAGTACGTC. Protein: CASSLGQASYEQYV.

The rearrangement uses TRBV2 and TRBJ1-2; D remains ambiguous. V was trimmed by 7 bases and J by 2 bases, leaving 8 bases between them. This CDR3 has 12 residues. Germline lookup yields CDR1 SNHLY and CDR2 FYNNEI. The CDR3 nucleotides read TGTGCCAGCAAAAGCCCCAACTATGGCTACACCTTC. The encoded protein is CASKSPNYGYTF.

The gene calls are TRBV3-1 (or the pseudogene TRBV3-2) and TRBJ1-5; D remains ambiguous. Trimming pared 0 bases from V and 12 bases from J, leaving 12 bases between. Looked up from germline, CDR1 is LGHDT and CDR2 is YNNKEL (reference sequence). This CDR3 comprises 13 residues. This CDR3 is CASSQEGSGIQHF. CDR3 DNA sequence: TGTGCCAGCAGCCAAGAAGGCTCCGGGATCCAGCATTTT.

This clone turned up a few times. This chain joins TRBV5-1 and TRBJ2-1; maybe TRBD2 (5 bases). The CDR3 totals 17 residues. V shed 3 bases and J shed 4 bases, with 20 bases lying between them. CDR1 and CDR2 from the germline V gene are SGHRS and YFSETQ. The CDR3 DNA is TGCGCCAGCAGCTCGGCGAGGGCGGTAGGTTCTTACAATGAGCAGTTCTTC. This encodes CASSSARAVGSYNEQFF.

This sequence joins TRBV19 and TRBJ1-4; D call uncertain. The CDR3 has 14 amino acids. The V and J ends lost 1 base and 10 bases respectively, with 13 bases between them. Germline CDR1 and CDR2: LNHDA and SQIVND (reference sequence). The CDR3 sequence is CASSIAPLLGKLFF. CDR3 nucleotides: TGTGCCAGTAGTATAGCCCCACTATTGGGAAAACTGTTTTTT.

The V gene is TRBV6-2 or TRBV6-3, the J gene TRBJ1-1, with TRBD1 as a possible D gene (6 bases). This CDR3 is 16 amino acids long. V was cut by 6 bases and J by 4 bases, with 21 bases left in between. Germline loops: CDR1 MNHEY, CDR2 SVGEGT. The CDR3 coding sequence is TGTGCCAGCAGCAGGGGAGGGGGGGGCCGGAGCACTGAAGCTTTCTTT. Residues: CASSRGGGGRSTEAFF.

The rearrangement joins TRBV5-1 to TRBJ2-5; 11 bases fit TRBD2. The germline V gene encodes CDR1 SGHRS and CDR2 YFSETQ. V shed 0 bases, J shed 9 bases, and the junction held 7 bases outside the gene matches. The CDR3 covers 15 residues. This chain's CDR3 is CASSLVASGGPSQYF. Here the CDR3 DNA reads TGCGCCAGCAGCTTGGTGGCTAGCGGGGGGCCTTCCCAGTACTTC.

The chain links TRBV28 to TRBJ1-1; D might be TRBD1 (5 bases). The CDR3 contains 13 residues. Germline loops: CDR1 MDHEN, CDR2 SYDVKM. Trimming shortened V by 5 bases and J by 4 bases, and 11 bases separated the two germline ends. CDR3 nucleotides: TGTGCCAGCAGTCCCGTCAGGGTCACTGAAGCTTTCTTT. It yields the protein CASSPVRVTEAFF.

The genes are TRBV2 and TRBJ1-1, with no clear D. Germline V gene lookup returns CDR1 SNHLY and CDR2 FYNNEI. This CDR3 is built from 14 residues. Trimming stripped 6 bases from V and 2 bases from J, with 13 bases between. CDR3 coding DNA: TGTGCCAGCAGCGAACGCAGGATCAACACTGAAGCTTTCTTT. Amino acids: CASSERRINTEAFF.

CDR3 nucleotide sequence: TGTGCCAGCAGTGCGTCCTTGGCAGGGGGTCGTCAGCCCCAGCATTTT. Translation gives CASSASLAGGRQPQHF. The rearrangement joins TRBV6-1 to TRBJ1-5, with TRBD1 matching over 7 bases. Looked up from germline, CDR1 is MNHNS and CDR2 is SASEGT. V was pared by 4 bases and J by 6 bases, with 12 bases of the junction left unmatched. The CDR3 has 16 residues.

V usage is TRBV24-1 and J usage is TRBJ1-2; no firm D call. Germline values: CDR1 KGHDR, CDR2 SFDVKD. V lost 3 bases and J lost 11, with 12 bases in between. The CDR3 contains 12 residues. The CDR3 spells CATSDDARGYTF. CDR3 sequence (DNA): TGTGCCACCAGTGATGATGCCCGGGGTTACACCTTC.

This CDR3 reads CASSRGAGQGPGGSNQPQHF. The DNA of the CDR3 is TGTGCCAGCTCCCGTGGAGCGGGACAGGGACCCGGCGGTAGCAATCAGCCCCAGCATTTT. The genes are TRBV4-2 and TRBJ1-5; 9 nucleotides align to TRBD1. V shed 8 bases, J shed 0 bases, and the junction held 20 bases outside the gene matches. The germline CDR1 and CDR2 sequences are LGHNA and YNFKEQ. The CDR3 length is 20 residues.

The chain joins TRBV11-2 to TRBJ1-1, with 9 bases that match TRBD1. The CDR3 sequence is 14 residues long. CDR1 SGHAT and CDR2 FQNNGV come from the germline V gene. Trimming took 7 bases from V and 5 from J; bases not matched to a gene: 8. The CDR3 DNA reads as TGTGCCAGCAACTCAGGGACAGGGAGAACTGAAGCTTTCTTT. It is translated as CASNSGTGRTEAFF.

The chain carries TRBV30 and TRBJ1-1, with 8 bases lining up with TRBD1. CDR1 is GTSNPN, CDR2 SVGIG, per germline (reference sequence). J lost 4 bases, V lost 3 bases, and 4 bases had no gene match. The CDR3 totals 13 residues. The CDR3 DNA reads TGTGCCTGGAGCGTCGACAGGGGCACTGAAGCTTTCTTT. Translating gives CAWSVDRGTEAFF.

As for this clone: The same CDR3 also results from other DNA sequences found in this sample. The rearrangement uses TRBV15 and TRBJ1-6, with D hard to call. Germline CDR1 LNHNV, CDR2 YYDKDF (reference sequence). V was pared by 0 bases and J by 8 bases, with 5 bases between. CDR3 size: 13 residues. CDR3 in DNA: TGTGCCACCAGCAGAGATCCGGATTCACCCCTCCACTTT. Its translation is CATSRDPDSPLHF. The whole variable domain, filled in from reference TRBV15 and TRBJ1-6, reads DAMVIQNPRYQVTQFGKPVTLSCSQTLNHNVMYWYQQKSSQAPKLLFHYYDKDFNNEADTPDNFQSRRPNTSFCFLDIRSPGLGDTAMYLCATSRDPDSPLHFGNGTRLTVT.

The CDR3 bases are TGTGCCAGCAGTGACCAGGCCAATTCACCCCTCCACTTT. Protein sequence: CASSDQANSPLHF. The chain combines TRBV2 with TRBJ1-6; D gene uncertain. CDR3 length: 13 amino acids. CDR1 is SNHLY, CDR2 FYNNEI, per germline. V was pared by 3 bases and J by 7 bases, with 7 bases between.

This sequence joins TRBV3-1 (or the pseudogene TRBV3-2) and TRBJ2-1; perhaps TRBD1 as D (5 bases). V was trimmed by 0 bases and J by 9 bases, leaving 9 bases between them. CDR1 and CDR2 from the germline V gene are LGHDT and YNNKEL (reference sequence). This CDR3 is built from 13 residues. The chain's CDR3 is CASSQDGRGEQFF. In DNA, the CDR3 is TGTGCCAGCAGCCAAGATGGAAGGGGTGAGCAGTTCTTC.

In this sample, this clone turned up a few times. The chain recombines TRBV29-1 with TRBJ1-1, with 9 bases lining up with TRBD1. The CDR3 covers 12 residues. In germline, CDR1 is SQVTM, CDR2 ANQGSEA. J gave up 7 bases and V 6 bases, and 6 bases lay outside the gene matches. The CDR3 bases are TGCAGCGTAGGCGGACAGGGGTTTGAAGCTTTCTTT. It is translated as CSVGGQGFEAFF.

This chain uses TRBV6-6 with TRBJ1-1; D might be TRBD1 (5 bases). The V gene lost 5 bases and the J gene lost 1 base, with 8 bases spanning the gap. CDR1 MNHNY and CDR2 SVGAGI come from the germline V gene (reference sequence). This CDR3 has 13 residues. CDR3 protein: CASSTRENTEAFF. CDR3 DNA sequence: TGTGCCAGCAGTACCAGGGAGAACACTGAAGCTTTCTTT.

The chain employs TRBV5-1 and TRBJ1-3; 8 nucleotides match TRBD1. Germline V gene lookup returns CDR1 SGHRS and CDR2 YFSETQ. V was clipped by 2 bases and J by 0 bases; unmatched bases: 7. The CDR3 length is 17 residues. The CDR3 region is CASSLDRGALSGNTIYF. The DNA of the CDR3 is TGCGCCAGCAGCTTAGACAGGGGTGCCCTCTCTGGAAACACCATATATTTT. The full variable domain, rest sourced from reference TRBV5-1 and TRBJ1-3, is KAGVTQTPRYLIKTRGQQVTLSCSPISGHRSVSWYQQTPGQGLQFLFEYFSETQRNKGNFPGRFSGRQFSNSRSEMNVSTLELGDSALYLCASSLDRGALSGNTIYFGEGSWLTVV.

The rearrangement links TRBV6-5 to TRBJ1-1; 12 bases fit TRBD1. Germline values: CDR1 MNHEY, CDR2 SVGAGI. CDR3 length: 12 residues. V dropped 5 bases and J dropped 10; count of bases not matched to a gene: 2. The CDR3, as DNA: TGTGCCAGCAGTCGGGACAGGGGGCGAGCTTTCTTT. Amino acid sequence: CASSRDRGRAFF.

CDR3 sequence reads: CASSSYRGSGIHNEQFF. CDR3 sequence (DNA): TGTGCCAGCAGCTCATACCGTGGTAGCGGCATCCACAATGAGCAGTTCTTC. The rearrangement uses TRBV5-6 and TRBJ2-1, with D possibly TRBD2 on 6 matching bases. The CDR3 spans 17 residues. The V end was cut by 3 bases, the J end by 5 bases, with 21 bases between. Germline lookup yields CDR1 SGHDT and CDR2 YYEEEE.

V and J are TRBV12-3 or TRBV12-4 and TRBJ2-7; D gene ambiguous. CDR3 length: 11 residues. Deletions cut 6 bases from V and 7 bases from J, with 10 bases between. The CDR3 bases are TGTGCCAGCAGACAGTCTTTGGAGCAGTACGTC. Its protein product is CASRQSLEQYV.

This sequence joins TRBV11-1 and TRBJ2-2, with a tentative D call TRBD2 (6 bases). Germline CDR1 and CDR2: SGHAT and FQDESV (reference sequence). V was trimmed by 5 bases and J by 7 bases, leaving 11 bases between them. This CDR3 region has 13 residues. CDR3 sequence (DNA): TGTGCCAGCAGCCCTCGGGGGATCGGGGAGCTGTTTTTT. Its translation is CASSPRGIGELFF. Variable domain in full (rest from reference TRBV11-1 and TRBJ2-2): EAEVAQSPRYKITEKSQAVAFWCDPISGHATLYWYRQILGQGPELLVQFQDESVVDDSQLPKDRFSAERLKGVDSTLKIQPAELGDSAMYLCASSPRGIGELFFGEGSRLTVL.